This TCR beta chain was found in a study of blood T cell repertoires in COVID-19. This clone occurred once. The method was immunoSEQ multiplex PCR; TCRdb's version includes in-frame clones alone and lacks a portion of them. In the table there are hundreds of thousands of clones, 85% of which are singletons. This sequence was found in a woman between 18 and 29 years old with acute or convalescent COVID-19. The material sequenced was peripheral blood.

The CDR3 loop reads CASSEFSLTDTQYF. The CDR3 DNA reads TGTGCCAGCAGTGAATTTAGTCTCACAGATACGCAGTATTTT. The genes are TRBV25-1 and TRBJ2-3; D is unclear. With 1 base removed from V and 2 bases from J, the gap between germline ends came to 7 bases. CDR1 and CDR2 from the germline V gene are MGHDK and SYGVNS. This CDR3 comprises 14 residues. The full variable domain, its missing parts supplied by reference TRBV25-1 and TRBJ2-3, is EADIYQTPRYLVIGTGKKITLECSQTMGHDKMYWYQQDPGMELHLIHYSYGVNSTEKGDLSSESTVSRIRTEHFPLTLESARPSHTSQYLCASSEFSLTDTQYFGPGTRLTVL.